This passage covers 23 T cell receptor beta chains from one sample sequenced in a study of T cell responses to AZD1222 COVID-19 vaccine. The repertoire was sequenced with immunoSEQ multiplex PCR; TCRdb's copy has only in-frame clones and lacks some. The data hold around 260,000 clones, with 90% to 95% observed a single time. Sequenced material: peripheral blood, taken on day 0 of AZD1222 vaccination. The receptors come from an adult in good health.

The chain combines TRBV20-1 with TRBJ2-3, with a weak D call TRBD1 (5 bases). This CDR3 spans 11 amino acids. Germline V CDR1 and CDR2: DFQATT, SNEGSKA (reference sequence). V dropped 5 bases and J dropped 5 bases, with 8 bases sitting between them. CDR3 sequence: CSAPQGDTQYF. CDR3 bases: TGCAGTGCTCCCCAGGGAGATACGCAGTATTTT.

The count of this clone is one. The chain combines TRBV14 with TRBJ2-1; tentative D call: TRBD2 (5 bases). Germline V gene sequence: CDR1 SGHDN, CDR2 FVKESK. This CDR3 contains 16 residues. V dropped 4 bases and J dropped 4 bases, with 17 bases sitting between them. CDR3 nucleotide sequence: TGTGCCAGCAGCCTTCTCGGGCTAGCCATTTACAATGAGCAGTTCTTC. The encoded protein is CASSLLGLAIYNEQFF.

The chain couples TRBV4-2 to TRBJ1-2, with TRBD1 matching over 7 bases. Germline CDR1 reads LGHNA; CDR2 reads YNFKEQ. Unmatched junction bases numbered 17, after V lost 6 bases and J lost 4 bases. The CDR3 is 17 amino acids. The CDR3: CASSPDPQGGRGYGYTF. In DNA, the CDR3 is TGTGCCAGCAGTCCAGATCCCCAGGGGGGCCGGGGCTATGGCTACACCTTC.

This chain links TRBV18 with TRBJ2-1; maybe TRBD2 (5 bases). The CDR3 sequence is 14 residues long. The V end was cut by 2 bases, the J end by 9 bases, with 14 bases between. In germline, CDR1 is KGHSH, CDR2 LQKENI. CDR3 amino acids: CASSPWSSGSEQFF. The CDR3 DNA reads as TGTGCCAGCTCACCATGGTCTAGTGGGAGTGAGCAGTTCTTC.

The CDR3 loop reads CASSLGGAGSPLHF. DNA for the CDR3: TGTGCCAGCAGCTTAGGGGGGGCTGGATCACCCCTCCACTTT. The chain recombines TRBV7-9 with TRBJ1-6, with D possibly TRBD1 on 6 matching bases. Germline V gene sequence: CDR1 SEHNR, CDR2 FQNEAQ (reference sequence). With 1 base removed from V and 10 bases from J, the gap between germline ends came to 11 bases. This CDR3 comprises 14 residues. Supplemented by reference TRBV7-9 and TRBJ1-6, the full variable domain reads DTGVSQNPRHKITKRGQNVTFRCDPISEHNRLYWYRQTLGQGPEFLTYFQNEAQLEKSRLLSDRFSAERPKGSFSTLEIQRTEQGDSAMYLCASSLGGAGSPLHFGNGTRLTVT.

The V gene is TRBV28, the J gene TRBJ1-5, with D perhaps TRBD1 (6 bases). This CDR3 region has 14 residues. Germline V gene sequence: CDR1 MDHEN, CDR2 SYDVKM. The V gene lost 7 bases and the J gene lost 3 bases, with 13 bases spanning the gap. CDR3 coding DNA: TGTGCCAGCAACTTCGGGGGCACCAATCAGCCCCAGCATTTT. Translating gives CASNFGGTNQPQHF.

The J gene is TRBJ2-5, the V gene TRBV4-2, with D uncertain. In germline, CDR1 is LGHNA, CDR2 YNFKEQ. The CDR3 has 13 residues. V gave up 0 bases and J gave up 5 bases, with 7 bases separating them. The DNA of the CDR3 is TGTGCCAGCAGCCAAGATCGTGAGGAGACCCAGTACTTC. Its protein is CASSQDREETQYF.

V gene TRBV6-8 combines with J gene TRBJ2-7; 10 bases fit TRBD2. The trim removed 6 bases at V and 1 base at J, leaving 21 bases unmatched. The CDR3 covers 20 residues. In germline, CDR1 is MNHGY, CDR2 SAAAGT. The CDR3 is CASRRGTSAQHKLESYEQYF. Here the CDR3 DNA reads TGTGCCAGCAGGCGAGGGACTAGCGCTCAACACAAGCTAGAATCCTACGAGCAGTACTTC.

V gene TRBV7-2 combines with J gene TRBJ1-6; D is unresolved. CDR1 and CDR2 from the germline V gene are SGHTA and FQGNSA. The germline V and J ends were trimmed by 1 base and 5 bases, with 6 bases remaining between them. This CDR3 is 14 amino acids long. The DNA for the CDR3 is TGTGCCAGCAGCTTAGGCCATCATAATTCACCCCTCCACTTT. Translation: CASSLGHHNSPLHF.

The chain carries TRBV5-1 and TRBJ2-7; possibly TRBD1 for D (6 bases). Germline loops: CDR1 SGHRS, CDR2 YFSETQ. CDR3 size: 13 residues. Trimming took 0 bases from V and 4 from J, leaving 8 bases between them. The CDR3 reads CASSLDREYEQYF. CDR3 bases: TGCGCCAGCAGCTTGGACAGGGAATACGAGCAGTACTTC.

J is TRBJ1-4 and V is TRBV19; possible D gene TRBD1, 6 bases. There are 14 residues in the CDR3. The V gene lost 3 bases and the J gene lost 8 bases, with 13 bases spanning the gap. Per the germline V gene, CDR1 is LNHDA and CDR2 is SQIVND (reference sequence). The CDR3 DNA sequence: TGTGCCAGTAGTATGTCGGCAGGGGTGGAAAAACTGTTTTTT. Translating it yields CASSMSAGVEKLFF.

The rearrangement joins TRBV10-2 to TRBJ1-2; 7 bases are shared with TRBD1. V gave up 2 bases and J gave up 5 bases; unmatched junction bases: 5. The CDR3 has 14 amino acids. Per germline, CDR1 WSHSY and CDR2 SAAADI. DNA for the CDR3: TGCGCCAGCAGTGAGGGGACAGCGATATATGGCTACACCTTC. Translation gives CASSEGTAIYGYTF.

This rearrangement joins TRBV7-9 to TRBJ2-1, with TRBD2 matching 11 bases. The CDR3 has 16 residues. V gave up 6 bases and J gave up 1 base; unmatched junction bases: 5. Germline assignment: CDR1 SEHNR and CDR2 FQNEAQ (reference sequence). In DNA, the CDR3 is TGTGCCAGCAGTCCCCTAGCGGGAGGATCCTACAATGAGCAGTTCTTC. Protein sequence: CASSPLAGGSYNEQFF.

The chain carries TRBV11-2 and TRBJ1-3, with a possible D match to TRBD1 (5 bases). Trimming took off 4 bases at V and 0 bases at J, with 16 bases between the two ends. This CDR3 region has 17 residues. Per germline, CDR1 SGHAT and CDR2 FQNNGV. As DNA, the CDR3 is TGTGCCAGCAGCTCTGTACGGGGGAACGGCTCTGGAAACACCATATATTTT. Protein sequence: CASSSVRGNGSGNTIYF.

The chain recombines TRBV7-8 with TRBJ2-1; 8 bases map to TRBD2. The CDR3 consists of 17 residues. From germline, CDR1 is SGHVS and CDR2 FQNEAQ. Trimming at V came to 5 bases and at J to 3 bases, leaving 12 bases not matched to a gene. CDR3 residues: CASSKALIAGLYNEQFF. CDR3 nucleotide sequence: TGTGCCAGCAGCAAGGCCCTTATAGCGGGGCTCTACAATGAGCAGTTCTTC. The full variable domain, rest sourced from reference TRBV7-8 and TRBJ2-1, is GAGVSQSPRYKVAKRGQDVALRCDPISGHVSLFWYQQALGQGPEFLTYFQNEAQLDKSGLPSDRFFAERPEGSVSTLKIQRTQQEDSAVYLCASSKALIAGLYNEQFFGPGTRLTVL.

The chain combines TRBV10-2 with TRBJ2-5; D is perhaps TRBD2 (6 bases). V was trimmed by 2 bases and J by 5 bases, leaving 12 bases between them. Germline V CDR1 and CDR2: WSHSY, SAAADI. The CDR3 is 14 amino acids. Here the CDR3 reads CASSELTAGETQYF. CDR3 coding DNA: TGCGCCAGCAGTGAGCTCACGGCGGGGGAGACCCAGTACTTC.

In DNA, the CDR3 is TGTGCCAGCAGCCAAGGGAGGACTAGCGGGGAAGAGACCCAGTACTTC. Residues: CASSQGRTSGEETQYF. This chain joins TRBV3-1 (or the pseudogene TRBV3-2) and TRBJ2-5, with 12 bases aligning to TRBD2. After removal of 1 base from V and 3 bases from J, the junction contained 3 bases not matched to a gene. Germline CDR1 is LGHDT and CDR2 is YNNKEL (reference sequence). The CDR3 totals 16 residues.

The chain uses TRBV9 and TRBJ2-7, with a weak D call TRBD1 (5 bases). CDR3 length: 17 residues. CDR1 is SGDLS and CDR2 is YYNGEE in the germline V gene. V was shortened by 4 bases and J by 6 bases, with 26 bases between the two germline ends. In nucleotides, the CDR3 is TGTGCCAGCAGCCCCCGTAAGAGTCCAGGGCAATTCGCCGAGCAGTACTTC. Protein: CASSPRKSPGQFAEQYF.

V and J are TRBV5-6 and TRBJ1-1; D not resolved. Germline V gene data show CDR1 as SGHDT and CDR2 as YYEEEE. This CDR3 has 13 amino acids. V was shortened by 1 base and J by 4 bases, with 8 bases between the two germline ends. CDR3 in DNA: TGTGCCAGCAGCTTGTTCGGAGGCACTGAAGCTTTCTTT. Translation: CASSLFGGTEAFF.

The chain carries TRBV9 and TRBJ2-1; no firm D call. V was cut by 4 bases and J by 4 bases, with 15 bases left in between. The CDR3 sequence is 15 residues long. Per the germline V gene, CDR1 is SGDLS and CDR2 is YYNGEE. The CDR3 bases are TGTGCCAGCAGCCCGGACGTTAGGGAATACAATGAGCAGTTCTTC. Translating it yields CASSPDVREYNEQFF.

J is TRBJ2-5 and V is TRBV4-3; D unclear. The ends were cut back, 0 bases at V and 0 bases at J, with 5 bases in the middle. This CDR3 contains 14 residues. Germline lookup yields CDR1 LGHNA and CDR2 YSLEER. CDR3 sequence (DNA): TGCGCCAGCAGCCAAGACTGGCACCAAGAGACCCAGTACTTC. This sequence encodes CASSQDWHQETQYF.

There are a few counts of this clone. The genes are TRBV7-9 and TRBJ1-3; D call uncertain. The germline V gene has CDR1 SEHNR and CDR2 FQNEAQ (reference sequence). This CDR3 contains 14 residues. The ends were cut back, 6 bases at V and 3 bases at J, with 12 bases in the middle. In nucleotides, the CDR3 is TGTGCCAGCAGTAAGGAGTATAGTGGAAACACCATATATTTT. It is translated as CASSKEYSGNTIYF.

The gene calls are TRBV5-5 and TRBJ2-7, with a possible D match to TRBD2 (7 bases). CDR3 length equals 16 residues. V was cut by 4 bases and J by 5 bases, with 22 bases left in between. The germline CDR1 and CDR2 sequences are SGHKS and YYEKEE (reference sequence). The DNA for the CDR3 is TGTGCCAGCAGCGTGGGGGGGAGACAGGTGAAGGACGAGCAGTACTTC. Its translation is CASSVGGRQVKDEQYF.